Each of the 19 T cell receptor beta chains below was sequenced from the same sample in a study of Tregs in tolerant kidney transplant recipients. The assay was immunoSEQ multiplex PCR, and TCRdb's table has in-frame clones only and misses some. The sample lists 120,000 or so clones, roughly 92% seen once, with approximately 0.59% in the top ten. The sample taken for sequencing was CD4+ T cells from blood. These receptor sequences come from a human donor in good health.

The rearrangement uses TRBV19 and TRBJ1-5; D is ambiguous. The V end was cut by 7 bases, the J end by 0 bases, with 13 bases between. CDR3 length: 15 residues. Germline-derived CDR1 and CDR2 are LNHDA and SQIVND (reference sequence). CDR3 in amino acids: CASNQHPNSNQPQHF. The CDR3 DNA reads TGTGCCAGTAACCAACACCCAAATAGCAATCAGCCCCAGCATTTT.

The rearrangement joins TRBV6-6 to TRBJ1-6; D unresolved. Germline assignment: CDR1 MNHNY and CDR2 SVGAGI (reference sequence). The CDR3 is 15 amino acids. Trimming removed 0 bases from V and 10 bases from J, with 13 bases in between. CDR3 region: CASSYSLRAGSPLHF. The DNA for the CDR3 is TGTGCCAGCAGTTACTCGTTGAGGGCTGGGTCACCCCTCCACTTT.

This sequence joins TRBV5-4 and TRBJ1-1, with D tentatively TRBD1 (6 bases). This CDR3 is built from 14 residues. Trimming took off 4 bases at V and 0 bases at J, with 10 bases between the two ends. Per germline, CDR1 SGHNT and CDR2 YYREEE (reference sequence). The CDR3 loop reads CASSTGGVNTEAFF. The CDR3 nucleotides read TGTGCCAGCAGCACGGGGGGCGTGAACACTGAAGCTTTCTTT.

On this clone: Sequence at one end of the junction differs from germline and may be a read error. This chain joins TRBV6-1 and TRBJ2-1; 7 bases are a match to TRBD2. Germline CDR1 is MNHNS and CDR2 is SASEGT. The CDR3 length is 15 residues. In DNA form, the CDR3 reads TGTGCCGGTAAGGGAGCGGGGCTGCTAGGTAATGAGCAGCTCTTC. Its translation: CAGKGAGLLGNEQLF.

The V gene is TRBV4-2, the J gene TRBJ2-1; 16 bases match TRBD2. Trimming cost V 1 base and J 6 bases; bases outside gene matches: 9. CDR1 is LGHNA, CDR2 YNFKEQ, per germline. The CDR3 is 19 residues long. The CDR3 bases are TGTGCCAGCAGCCAAGGAATGGGACTAGCGGGAGGGCCAGGCAATGAGCAGTTCTTC. It codes for CASSQGMGLAGGPGNEQFF.

The chain employs TRBV2 and TRBJ2-7, with D hard to call. The germline V and J ends were trimmed by 2 bases and 8 bases, with 7 bases remaining between them. In germline, CDR1 is SNHLY, CDR2 FYNNEI. The CDR3 contains 11 residues. The CDR3 bases are TGTGCCAGCAGTGAATCCGGTCAGCAGTACTTC. It specifies CASSESGQQYF.

The J gene is TRBJ2-3, the V gene TRBV7-6; possible D gene TRBD2, 6 bases. The V end lost 0 bases, the J end lost 5 bases, and 12 bases lay between the germline ends. The CDR3 runs to 15 residues. The germline V gene encodes CDR1 SGHVS and CDR2 FNYEAQ. The CDR3 is CASSLAPGEGDTQYF. In DNA form, the CDR3 reads TGTGCCAGCAGCTTAGCTCCGGGGGAAGGAGATACGCAGTATTTT.

This chain joins TRBV2 and TRBJ2-1, with TRBD2 matching over 10 bases. V was clipped by 5 bases and J by 2 bases; unmatched bases: 3. This CDR3 region has 15 residues. Germline V gene sequence: CDR1 SNHLY, CDR2 FYNNEI. The CDR3 here is CASSYSGGPYNEQFF. Here the CDR3 DNA reads TGTGCCAGCAGTTATAGCGGGGGGCCCTACAATGAGCAGTTCTTC.

The rearrangement uses TRBV2 and TRBJ2-3; 9 bases map to TRBD1. This CDR3 comprises 15 residues. V lost 7 bases and J lost 1; bases outside the gene matches: 6. The V gene's germline CDR1 is SNHLY and CDR2 FYNNEI. The CDR3 sequence is CASTFRDRGTDTQYF. CDR3 DNA sequence: TGTGCCAGCACATTCCGGGACAGGGGCACAGATACGCAGTATTTT.

This clone is a singleton in its sample. The chain has TRBV5-1 and TRBJ2-7, with 11 positions matching TRBD2. The CDR3 consists of 15 residues. V was clipped by 4 bases and J by 1 base; unmatched bases: 4. CDR1 SGHRS and CDR2 YFSETQ come from the germline V gene. The CDR3: CASSATSGGSYEQYF. The CDR3 DNA is TGCGCCAGCAGCGCCACTAGCGGGGGATCCTACGAGCAGTACTTC. The variable domain in full, completed from reference TRBV5-1 and TRBJ2-7, reads KAGVTQTPRYLIKTRGQQVTLSCSPISGHRSVSWYQQTPGQGLQFLFEYFSETQRNKGNFPGRFSGRQFSNSRSEMNVSTLELGDSALYLCASSATSGGSYEQYFGPGTRLTVT.

J is TRBJ2-2 and V is TRBV7-9; possibly TRBD2 for D (5 bases). V was clipped by 5 bases and J by 6 bases, with 10 bases between them. The germline CDR1 and CDR2 sequences are SEHNR and FQNEAQ (reference sequence). The CDR3 length is 13 residues. CDR3 coding DNA: TGTGCCAGCAGCCCGGAGGTGGCCGGGGAGCTGTTTTTT. This codes for CASSPEVAGELFF.

This sequence joins TRBV30 and TRBJ1-1, with TRBD1 as a possible D gene (6 bases). The CDR3 runs 14 residues. Trimming shortened V by 0 bases and J by 5 bases, and 13 bases separated the two germline ends. Germline-derived CDR1 and CDR2 are GTSNPN and SVGIG (reference sequence). CDR3 DNA sequence: TGTGCCTGGAGTGTACGTGGGGGCAGGACTGAAGCTTTCTTT. It codes for CAWSVRGGRTEAFF.

The rearrangement links TRBV6-5 to TRBJ2-4, with 7 bases aligning to TRBD1. Per the germline V gene, CDR1 is MNHEY and CDR2 is SVGAGI. This CDR3 spans 14 amino acids. Unmatched junction bases numbered 5, after V lost 0 bases and J lost 9 bases. The CDR3 here is CASSYSPGQAIQYF. CDR3 nucleotides: TGTGCCAGCAGTTACTCGCCCGGACAGGCCATTCAGTACTTC.

The chain uses TRBV6-4 and TRBJ2-7; the D gene could be TRBD1 or TRBD2 (5 bases each). This CDR3 spans 15 amino acids. Trimming stripped 5 bases from V and 5 bases from J, with 19 bases between. The germline V gene encodes CDR1 MRHNA and CDR2 SNTAGT. The CDR3 nucleotides read TGTGCCAGCAGTCCAGGGAGTCACACGGCCCACGAGCAGTACTTC. Its protein product is CASSPGSHTAHEQYF.

The chain uses TRBV5-1 and TRBJ2-7, with D tentatively TRBD1 or TRBD2 (5 bases each). Trimming left V 5 bases short and J 2 bases short, with 11 bases between. The CDR3 has 13 residues. The germline V gene has CDR1 SGHRS and CDR2 YFSETQ. CDR3 residues: CASRVRDPYEQYF. The CDR3 DNA sequence: TGCGCCAGCAGAGTCAGGGACCCCTACGAGCAGTACTTC.

V usage is TRBV19 and J usage is TRBJ1-2; 9 nucleotides line up with TRBD1. Per the germline V gene, CDR1 is LNHDA and CDR2 is SQIVND (reference sequence). The ends lost 2 bases at V and 4 bases at J; junction bases unmatched: 5. The CDR3 is made up of 15 amino acids. The CDR3, as DNA: TGTGCCAGTAGTATAACGGGACAGGGCCCCTATGGCTACACCTTC. Its protein product is CASSITGQGPYGYTF.

The chain uses TRBV6-5 and TRBJ1-2; D unresolved. This CDR3 is 12 amino acids long. The germline gives CDR1 MNHEY, CDR2 SVGAGI. The germline V and J ends were trimmed by 0 bases and 7 bases, with 6 bases remaining between them. CDR3 sequence (DNA): TGTGCCAGCAGTTACTCAGGGTTTGGCTACACCTTC. Protein product: CASSYSGFGYTF.

The chain joins TRBV18 to TRBJ2-5; 8 bases align to TRBD1. CDR3 length: 16 residues. The V gene end was trimmed by 2 bases and the J gene end by 5 bases; junction bases not matched to a gene: 10. Germline V gene sequence: CDR1 KGHSH, CDR2 LQKENI. The CDR3 sequence: CASSPAAPGGRETQYF. CDR3 in DNA: TGTGCCAGCTCACCAGCGGCCCCAGGGGGCAGGGAGACCCAGTACTTC.

The V call is TRBV2, the J call TRBJ2-3, with 10 bases lining up with TRBD2. Germline assignment: CDR1 SNHLY and CDR2 FYNNEI. V gave up 9 bases and J gave up 5 bases; unmatched junction bases: 5. This CDR3 region has 13 residues. CDR3 amino acids: CARLAGGEDTQYF. In nucleotides, the CDR3 is TGTGCCAGATTAGCGGGGGGAGAAGATACGCAGTATTTT.